What follows describes a single T cell receptor beta chain. Its specificity is unknown. The sample belongs to a study of CD8 T cells in ankylosing spondylitis. Trimming at V came to 5 bases and at J to 2 bases, leaving 9 bases not matched to a gene. Germline V lookup: CDR1 DFQATT, CDR2 SNEGSKA (reference sequence). This CDR3 is 16 amino acids long. Quantitative molecular-barcoded 5'-RACE generated the TCR beta libraries. TCRdb independently ran MiXCR on the 5' RACE reads; one entry per CDR3 protein. The sample records some 800,000 distinct CDR3 sequences, 12% being singletons. Points from the study as a whole: Reportedly, matched ankylosing spondylitis synovial fluid was significantly enriched for disease-linked clones. Earlier authors reported some of these motif variants in reactive arthritis synovial fluid and blood. Made up of about eight highly homologous variants, a TCR beta motif appeared characteristic of ankylosing spondylitis blood. Disease-linked clones were CD8+ and relatively rare in peripheral blood.

This chain joins TRBV20-1 and TRBJ1-5; 10 nucleotides line up with TRBD1. Input material: blood, either unsorted or a sorted T cell fraction (not recorded which). The TCR comes from a male donor with ankylosing spondylitis. This CDR3 is CSASQWDRGRNQPQHF. Written as DNA, the CDR3 is TGCAGTGCTTCCCAATGGGACAGGGGTCGCAATCAGCCCCAGCATTTT.